The clone carrying this T cell receptor (beta chain) appeared many times. Its antigen is not identified. This sample is part of a study of neurological immune-mediated disorders. Stated time point: longitudinal time-point 1 (baseline). PBMCs numbering 2 million and stored at -80 C yielded the unsorted libraries. The cDNA came from 5'RACE, which used 10-nucleotide random UMIs. Every sequencing run drew on 15-18 subjects and yielded over 190 million TCR-beta sequences. A single record per CDR3 protein comes from TCRdb applying MiXCR to the 5' RACE reads. Counted here are 47,000 or so distinct CDR3 sequences, roughly 10% occurring once; the ten biggest clones make up roughly 1.5%. Study results and limitations: None of the CDR3 amino acid sequences of expanded clones recurred across subjects, suggesting private repertoires in all groups.

V lost 2 bases, J lost 5 bases, and 12 bases lay in between. There are 14 residues in the CDR3. CDR1 and CDR2 (germline): MNHEY, SMNVEV (reference sequence). The gene calls are TRBV27 and TRBJ2-5; D is possibly TRBD2 (7 bases). This clonotype was sampled from a woman in her thirties or forties in good health. The source material was PBMCs. In nucleotides, the CDR3 is TGTGCCAGCAGTTTAACGGGGGGCGGGGAGACCCAGTACTTC. Translated, it gives CASSLTGGGETQYF.